This T cell receptor (beta chain) was found in a study of T cell responses to AZD1222 COVID-19 vaccine. In the study overall: Second-dose groups at about 4 or about 12 weeks were pooled. Study-wide findings and caveats: Across spike, vaccine-associated CD4 TCRs were found, dominant at 160-218 and 743-854. Females made up more of the donors, who were largely white British, and clonal diversity may have come out too low. Close to half of spike-specific TCRs reportedly recognize unmutated variant regions.

Some clones are missing from TCRdb's copy, which holds only in-frame ones; the method was immunoSEQ multiplex PCR. The table records about 130,000 clones, 90% of them present only once. A word on this clone: Its antigen is currently unknown.

Sequenced material: peripheral blood, taken on day 0 of AZD1222 vaccination. This sequence originates from an adult in good health.

Here the CDR3 DNA reads TGTGCCAGCAGCCCCGAAGGATGGAGCTACGAGCAGTACTTC. It codes for CASSPEGWSYEQYF. The gene calls are TRBV6-4 and TRBJ2-7; D unresolved. This CDR3 has 14 amino acids. V lost 6 bases to trimming and J lost 3 bases, with 15 bases between them. Per germline, CDR1 MRHNA and CDR2 SNTAGT.